This is a list of T cell receptor beta chains from one sample in a study of CD8+ T cells in alopecia areata. TCRdb's copy holds only in-frame clones and misses some; the assay was immunoSEQ multiplex PCR. The data hold under 350,000 clones, with roughly 50% observed a single time. The sample was CD4+ T cells sorted from blood, taken at week 24, from a patient treated with tofacitinib. These receptors originate from a human donor with alopecia areata. Both conserved end residues are part of each CDR3. The D gene is left open where the match is weak. Expanded clones get a size class; other rows say once, few or many, or leave the size out.

j_call clone_size v_call d_call cdr3_nt cdr3_aa
TRBJ1-5 . TRBV5-6 . TGTGCCAGCAGCTTGGACAGTAGCAATCAGCCCCAGCATTTT CASSLDSSNQPQHF
TRBJ1-6 . TRBV2 . TGTGCCAGCGAAAGGGTGTCGGGGAATTCACCCCTCCACTTT CASERVSGNSPLHF
TRBJ1-4 . TRBV10-3 . TGTGCCATCAGTGCGCAAAGGGGGGAACTGTTTTTT CAISAQRGELFF
TRBJ1-1 . TRBV4-3 TRBD1 TGCGCCAGCAGCCGGAACAGGGGAACTGAAGCTTTCTTT CASSRNRGTEAFF
TRBJ2-5 once TRBV9 . TGTGCCAGCAGCTTAGGGCCCGGGAAAGAGACCCAGTACTTC CASSLGPGKETQYF
TRBJ2-3 . TRBV11-2 TRBD1 TGTGCCAGCAGCTTAGACCGACAGGGAGGCACAGATACGCAGTATTTT CASSLDRQGGTDTQYF
TRBJ2-5 few TRBV4-3 . TGCGCCAGCAGCCAAGGGCCCATGGAGACCCAGTACTTC CASSQGPMETQYF
TRBJ1-2 . TRBV5-4 . TGTGCCAGCAGCTTGGAGGCTCAGGTTGGCTACACCTTC CASSLEAQVGYTF
TRBJ1-2 . TRBV25-1 . TGTGCCAGCCGCCGGGACATCGATGGCTACACCTTC CASRRDIDGYTF
TRBJ2-7 . TRBV7-2 . TGTGCCAGCAGCTTAGCGGCAGGGCCCTCCTACGAGCAGTACTTC CASSLAAGPSYEQYF
TRBJ1-2 few TRBV28 . TGTGCCAGCAGTTTCGGTGTGTATGGCTACACCTTC CASSFGVYGYTF
TRBJ2-7 few TRBV5-1 . TGCGCCAGCAGCTACCGGGACGGGGAGAAGTGGGAGCAGTACTTC CASSYRDGEKWEQYF
TRBJ1-2 once TRBV5-1 TRBD1 TGCGCCAGCAGCTTACGGACAGGGGGGATCTATGGCTACACCTTC CASSLRTGGIYGYTF
TRBJ1-2 . TRBV25-1 TRBD1 TGTGCCAGCCGGAGACTGGGACAGAACTATGGCTACACCTTC CASRRLGQNYGYTF
TRBJ2-5 . TRBV5-4 TRBD2 TGTGCCAGCAGCCCGAGGACTAGCGGGGGGGGTCCTCAAGAGACCCAGTACTTC CASSPRTSGGGPQETQYF
TRBJ2-1 . TRBV5-4 . TGTGCCAGCAGCCCACGGGCGGTACAGGACAATGAGCAGTTCTTC CASSPRAVQDNEQFF
TRBJ2-2 . TRBV11-2 . TGTGCCAGCAGCTTGTTAGCCGGACACCGAAACACCGGGGAGCTGTTTTTT CASSLLAGHRNTGELFF
TRBJ2-7 . TRBV6-1 . TGTGCCAGCAGTGGACGACAGGCCTCCTCCTACGAGCAGTACTTC CASSGRQASSYEQYF
TRBJ1-1 few TRBV19 . TGTGCCAGTAGTACCTCCTTGGGCACTGAAGCTTTCTTT CASSTSLGTEAFF
TRBJ2-5 once TRBV7-2 TRBD2 TGTGCCAGCAGCTATCGACTAGCGGGGCGAGAGACCCAGTACTTC CASSYRLAGRETQYF
TRBJ2-1 . TRBV5-6 . TGTGCCAGCAGCCGAGAAAGCTCCTACAATGAGCAGTTCTTC CASSRESSYNEQFF
TRBJ2-3 . TRBV10-3 TRBD1 TGTGCCATCAGTGAAGGTGACAGGGGTGCAGATACGCAGTATTTT CAISEGDRGADTQYF
TRBJ2-5 . TRBV10-3 . TGTGCCTTCAGTATACCCCAAGAGACCCAGTACTTC CAFSIPQETQYF
TRBJ2-2 . TRBV10-2 . TGCGCCAGCAATAGACTAGGGCGCGCCGGGGAGCTGTTTTTT CASNRLGRAGELFF
TRBJ1-1 . TRBV18 . TGTGCCAGCTCACCCGAAGGAGTGGGCACTGAAGCTTTCTTT CASSPEGVGTEAFF
TRBJ2-6 . TRBV10-3 TRBD2 TGTGCCATCAGTGAGCCGGGACTAGCGGGGGGACTTAACTCTGGGGCCAACGTCCTGACTTTC CAISEPGLAGGLNSGANVLTF
TRBJ2-7 . TRBV29-1 . TGCAGCGTTGATTGGTCATCCGGTCAAACGGGCTACGAGCAGTACTTC CSVDWSSGQTGYEQYF
TRBJ2-6 . TRBV2 . TGTGCCAGCAGTGGTGGCCTCTCTGGGGCCAACGTCCTGACTTTC CASSGGLSGANVLTF
TRBJ1-2 . TRBV28 TRBD1 TGTGCCAGCAGTAACAGGGGGCTTGGCTACACCTTC CASSNRGLGYTF
TRBJ2-7 . TRBV30 . TGTGCCTGGAGACCGACAGAGAACCACGAGCAGTACTTC CAWRPTENHEQYF
TRBJ1-1 . TRBV29-1 . TGCAGCGTACAAGACCCCTCCACTGAAGCTTTCTTT CSVQDPSTEAFF
TRBJ1-3 . TRBV11-2 . TGTGCCAGCAGCTTAGATTCGGGTGGCTCTGGAAACACCATATATTTT CASSLDSGGSGNTIYF
TRBJ2-2 once TRBV27 TRBD2 TGTGCCAGCAGTCGGGCGGGGGGGCGAGGAACCGGGGAGCTGTTTTTT CASSRAGGRGTGELFF
TRBJ2-5 . TRBV28 . TGTGCCAGCAGCCCGGAATCTGTCGTGGAGACCCAGTACTTC CASSPESVVETQYF
TRBJ1-1 . TRBV30 TRBD1 TGTGCCTGGAGTGCATCAGGGGGCACTGAAGCTTTCTTT CAWSASGGTEAFF
TRBJ1-1 . TRBV4-1 . TGCGCCAGCAGCCTCTCGGAAGGGTTTGGCACTGAAGCTTTCTTT CASSLSEGFGTEAFF
TRBJ2-4 . TRBV5-1 . TGCGCCAGCAGCTTGGATCCGGGTTCCAAAAACATTCAGTACTTC CASSLDPGSKNIQYF
TRBJ1-2 once TRBV7-2 . TGTGCCAGCAGCTGGCGGGACACCCTTTATGGCTACACCTTC CASSWRDTLYGYTF
TRBJ2-1 . TRBV11-1 TRBD1 TGTGCCAGCAGCTTACTATATCCAGGGGGCGTCTCCAAGAGGTTCTTC CASSLLYPGGVSKRFF
TRBJ2-2 . TRBV30 . TGTGCCTGGAGTCCCTTTGAGGGGGAGCTGTTTTTT CAWSPFEGELFF
TRBJ2-5 . TRBV10-3 TRBD2 TGTGCCATCGGGTTCGTAGCGGGGGAGACCCAGTACTTC CAIGFVAGETQYF
TRBJ2-1 few TRBV7-9 TRBD2 TGTGCCAGCAGTTCCCCGGGACTAGCGGGCCTCAATGAGCAGTTCTTC CASSSPGLAGLNEQFF
TRBJ2-3 . TRBV28 . TGTGCCAGCAGTTTATCCCCCCCAGATACGCAGTATTTT CASSLSPPDTQYF
TRBJ2-7 . TRBV19 . TGTGCCAGTAGTATAGCGGGACGGGCCTACGAGCAGTACTTC CASSIAGRAYEQYF
TRBJ1-1 . TRBV2 . TGTGCCAGCGGTGGTCAGATGAACACTGAAGCTTTCTTT CASGGQMNTEAFF